Listed below are T cell receptor beta chains from one sample, sequenced in a study of cytomegalovirus exposure and HLA in healthy donors. The repertoire was sequenced with immunoSEQ multiplex PCR; TCRdb's copy has only in-frame clones and lacks some. Of about 200,000 clones listed, around 83% are singletons. Sequencing was done on a sample of PBMCs. The origin of the receptors is a girl aged 5-17 years in good health and CMV-seronegative. CDR3s include the opening cysteine and the closing phenylalanine or tryptophan. D genes are given only for firm matches. Clone size is not always given. Where it is, it says once, few, many or a class for expanded clones.

v_call	d_call	clone_size	j_call	cdr3_nt	cdr3_aa
TRBV9	TRBD1	NA	TRBJ1-2	TGTGCCAGCAGCGTAGGGAGGGGGACAGTAAACTCTAACTATGGCTACACCTTC	CASSVGRGTVNSNYGYTF
TRBV7-9	NA	NA	TRBJ2-5	TGTGCCAGCAGCTTCCTTGAGGGAATGGAGACCCAGTACTTC	CASSFLEGMETQYF
TRBV6-1	TRBD1	NA	TRBJ1-1	TGTGCCAGCAGTACCCGGGACAGACACACTGAAGCTTTCTTT	CASSTRDRHTEAFF
TRBV9	NA	NA	TRBJ2-2	TGTGCCAGCAGCGTCTTAGCGGAAACCGGGGAGCTGTTTTTT	CASSVLAETGELFF
TRBV28	NA	NA	TRBJ1-5	TGTGCCAGCAGTCCCCCGGACACGTTCAATCAGCCCCAGCATTTT	CASSPPDTFNQPQHF
TRBV5-4	NA	NA	TRBJ2-3	TGTGCCAGCAGCTTGGATTCTGTCGGGGTTTTTAGCACAGATACGCAGTATTTT	CASSLDSVGVFSTDTQYF
TRBV5-6	NA	few	TRBJ1-1	TGTGCCAGCGGTCTGAGAGGAACTGAAGCTTTCTTT	CASGLRGTEAFF
TRBV30	TRBD1	NA	TRBJ1-5	TGTGCCTGGAACAGACAGGGGGCCCTCAATCAGCCCCAGCATTTT	CAWNRQGALNQPQHF
TRBV11-2	TRBD1	NA	TRBJ2-7	TGTGCCAGCAGCTTAGTCACAGGGGGCTCATTGCAGCAGTACTTC	CASSLVTGGSLQQYF
TRBV7-6	NA	NA	TRBJ1-1	TGTGCCAGCAGCCTAAGCCCTCCCGAGACAGGTTTGATTGAAGCTTTCTTT	CASSLSPPETGLIEAFF
TRBV29-1	NA	NA	TRBJ2-7	TGCAGCGTTGAAGGGCAATCTGCGGGTTCCTACGAGCAGTACTTC	CSVEGQSAGSYEQYF
TRBV7-9	TRBD2	NA	TRBJ2-1	TGTTCCAGCAGCCCAATAGCGGGGAGGAATGAGCAGTTCTTC	CSSSPIAGRNEQFF
TRBV2	NA	few	TRBJ1-4	TGTGCCAGCAGCCACGAGGGGGATGAAAAACTGTTTTTT	CASSHEGDEKLFF
TRBV29-1	NA	NA	TRBJ1-2	TGCAGCGACAGAGATGGCTACACCTTC	CSDRDGYTF
TRBV7-9	NA	NA	TRBJ2-3	TGTTCCAGCAGCTCGGCCCTCGGGGATACGCAGTATTTT	CSSSSALGDTQYF
TRBV18	NA	once	TRBJ2-7	TGTGCCAGCTCCCCATTAGATAGTACAGGGAAATACGAGCAGTACTTC	CASSPLDSTGKYEQYF
TRBV6-5	NA	once	TRBJ1-2	TGTGCCAGCAGTTACGCCACAGGGTCAAATTATGGCTACACCTTC	CASSYATGSNYGYTF
TRBV2	NA	NA	TRBJ1-4	TGTGCCAGCAGTGAGAGTTGGCTAGGGGGTGAAAAACTGTTTTTT	CASSESWLGGEKLFF
TRBV19	TRBD1	NA	TRBJ2-7	TGTGCCAGTAGTCGGGGACAGGGGGCGGCCTACGAGCAGTACTTC	CASSRGQGAAYEQYF
TRBV7-3	NA	NA	TRBJ1-2	TGTGCCAGCAGCTTAGCGCAGGGTGGTGGCTACACCTTC	CASSLAQGGGYTF